Shown below are 14 T cell receptor beta chains from a single sample sequenced in a study of T cell changes during pregnancy in multiple sclerosis. Profiling relied on immunoSEQ multiplex PCR, and the TCRdb table lists in-frame clones only, not all of them. The sample consists of under 150,000 clones, 96% of them appearing once. The starting material was peripheral blood, obtained after pregnancy. The receptor set was obtained from a female donor with multiple sclerosis, enrolled in a pregnancy study.

This chain uses TRBV19 with TRBJ2-5, with D perhaps matching TRBD1 (5 bases). Looked up from germline, CDR1 is LNHDA and CDR2 is SQIVND (reference sequence). Between the trimmed V and J ends, which lost 2 bases and 7 bases, there was a span of 14 bases. This CDR3 comprises 14 residues. CDR3 sequence: CASSITPRAGTQYF. The CDR3, as DNA: TGTGCCAGTAGTATAACTCCCAGGGCCGGGACCCAGTACTTC.

The chain uses TRBV11-2 and TRBJ2-2; the match to TRBD2 covers 13 bases. This CDR3 contains 16 residues. In germline, CDR1 is SGHAT, CDR2 FQNNGV. J gave up 4 bases and V 6 bases, and 5 bases lay outside the gene matches. The CDR3 is CASRAGLAGITGELFF. The CDR3 nucleotides are TGTGCCAGCAGGGCGGGACTAGCGGGAATCACCGGGGAGCTGTTTTTT.

The V gene is TRBV27, the J gene TRBJ2-1; 7 nucleotides agree with TRBD2. The CDR3 length is 15 residues. V was pared by 2 bases and J by 7 bases, with 8 bases of the junction left unmatched. CDR1 MNHEY and CDR2 SMNVEV come from the germline V gene (reference sequence). This CDR3 reads CASSLRREWGNEQFF. CDR3 coding DNA: TGTGCCAGCAGTTTAAGGCGGGAGTGGGGAAATGAGCAGTTCTTC.

V is TRBV5-1 and J is TRBJ1-1; maybe TRBD1 (6 bases). Germline CDR1 and CDR2: SGHRS and YFSETQ. V was cut by 0 bases and J by 7 bases, with 13 bases left in between. The CDR3 sequence is 14 residues long. The CDR3 DNA sequence: TGCGCCAGCAGCTTGGAGGGGGTGCGCGGTGAAGCTTTCTTT. This codes for CASSLEGVRGEAFF.

The chain combines TRBV6-5 with TRBJ2-1; TRBD2 matches at 10 bases. J gave up 8 bases and V 3 bases, and 7 bases lay outside the gene matches. Germline V gene data show CDR1 as MNHEY and CDR2 as SVGAGI. The CDR3 extends over 15 amino acids. CDR3 amino acids: CASSYSPSGRDEQFF. Written as DNA, the CDR3 is TGTGCCAGCAGTTATTCGCCTAGCGGGAGAGATGAGCAGTTCTTC.

This clone appeared a single time. CDR3 nucleotide sequence: TGTGCCAGCAGCCAGGGACTAGCGGGAGGCCCCTCCTACGAGCAGTACTTC. This encodes CASSQGLAGGPSYEQYF. V is TRBV7-9 and J is TRBJ2-7; 15 positions agree with TRBD2. Per germline, CDR1 SEHNR and CDR2 FQNEAQ (reference sequence). This CDR3 has 17 amino acids. With V trimmed by 5 bases and J by 0 bases, 5 bases remained unmatched.

This chain connects TRBV7-2 to TRBJ2-2; 8 bases are shared with TRBD1. The germline gives CDR1 SGHTA, CDR2 FQGNSA. Trimming cost V 4 bases and J 6 bases; bases outside gene matches: 10. The CDR3 has 16 amino acids. The CDR3 reads CASSSRTGRSAGELFF. The CDR3 region has the DNA TGTGCCAGCAGCTCAAGGACAGGGAGAAGCGCCGGGGAGCTGTTTTTT.

The J gene is TRBJ2-2, the V gene TRBV9, with 8 nucleotides matching TRBD1. The J segment lost 8 bases and the V segment lost 3 bases, leaving 3 bases of the junction unmatched. From germline, CDR1 is SGDLS and CDR2 YYNGEE. There are 13 residues in the CDR3. The CDR3 DNA sequence: TGTGCCAGCAGCGCACAGGGGGTGGGGGAGCTGTTTTTT. Translation: CASSAQGVGELFF.

The CDR3 DNA sequence: TGTGCCAGCAGTTACCTCGACAGGGGCACTGAAGCTTTCTTT. This translates into CASSYLDRGTEAFF. The chain has TRBV6-6 and TRBJ1-1; TRBD1 agrees at 8 bases. This CDR3 region has 14 residues. From germline, CDR1 is MNHNY and CDR2 SVGAGI (reference sequence). V lost 2 bases and J lost 4; bases outside the gene matches: 3.

V is TRBV5-1 and J is TRBJ2-7, with TRBD1 matching 8 bases. Germline-derived CDR1 and CDR2 are SGHRS and YFSETQ. This CDR3 comprises 14 residues. The ends lost 3 bases at V and 2 bases at J; junction bases unmatched: 4. CDR3 region: CASSSGQGPYEQYF. The CDR3 nucleotides read TGCGCCAGCAGCTCAGGACAGGGCCCCTACGAGCAGTACTTC. The full variable domain, completed using reference TRBV5-1 and TRBJ2-7, is KAGVTQTPRYLIKTRGQQVTLSCSPISGHRSVSWYQQTPGQGLQFLFEYFSETQRNKGNFPGRFSGRQFSNSRSEMNVSTLELGDSALYLCASSSGQGPYEQYFGPGTRLTVT.

V is TRBV7-2 and J is TRBJ2-7; 8 bases are shared with TRBD1. CDR3 length: 13 amino acids. Germline trimming cut 4 bases from V and 3 bases from J; bases unmatched to any gene: 2. Germline V gene data show CDR1 as SGHTA and CDR2 as FQGNSA. In DNA, the CDR3 is TGTGCCAGCAGCTGGACAGGGAGCTACGAGCAGTACTTC. It translates to CASSWTGSYEQYF.

The chain couples TRBV19 to TRBJ2-5, with D perhaps TRBD1 (5 bases). The CDR3 is 15 amino acids. Trimming stripped 4 bases from V and 4 bases from J, with 16 bases between. Germline V gene lookup returns CDR1 LNHDA and CDR2 SQIVND (reference sequence). The CDR3: CASSSLAQGVETQYF. In DNA form, the CDR3 reads TGTGCCAGTAGTAGCCTTGCGCAAGGGGTAGAGACCCAGTACTTC.

This clone was counted once. This sequence joins TRBV28 and TRBJ1-1, with D unclear. With 6 bases removed from V and 5 bases from J, the gap between germline ends came to 7 bases. Germline loops: CDR1 MDHEN, CDR2 SYDVKM. The CDR3 totals 11 residues. CDR3 nucleotides: TGTGCCAGCAGCTCTTTTACTGAAGCTTTCTTT. Translation: CASSSFTEAFF.

The V and J genes are TRBV9 and TRBJ1-1; a weak D match, TRBD1 (5 bases). V lost 3 bases and J 1 base, leaving 10 bases between the germline ends. Germline-derived CDR1 and CDR2 are SGDLS and YYNGEE. This CDR3 is built from 14 residues. DNA of the CDR3: TGTGCCAGCAGCGGGACACAGAAGAACACTGAAGCTTTCTTT. Amino acids: CASSGTQKNTEAFF. The variable domain in full, with the rest retrieved from reference TRBV9 and TRBJ1-1, is DSGVTQTPKHLITATGQRVTLRCSPRSGDLSVYWYQQSLDQGLQFLIQYYNGEERAKGNILERFSAQQFPDLHSELNLSSLELGDSALYFCASSGTQKNTEAFFGQGTRLTVV.